This TCR beta chain derives from a study of blood T cell repertoires in COVID-19 (dated by TCRdb to the early 2020s). About the study as a whole: Collaborator samples came from the United States, Italy and Spain and covered acute and convalescent phases of COVID-19. Nearly every sample came with metadata listing a de-identified subject ID, COVID-19 status, age in years and sex. Subjects who had been exposed to COVID-19, were actively infected with it, or had recovered from it provided the deeply sampled blood TCRbeta repertoires that made up the dataset. The samples were drawn from two sources: the first 160 participants of the ongoing ImmuneRACE study, and 1,254 subjects contributed by 6 global collaborators. A freely available public database, intended as a resource for researchers studying the immune response to SARS-CoV-2, is where the repertoires were released. The material from the prospective study consisted of cDNA or gDNA derived from T cells, B-cell-depleted T cells, or PBMCs. Where available, HLA class I and class II types were obtained from metadata supplied by the sample provider rather than from assay-based typing.

Collaborating institutions collected whole blood in K2EDTA tubes following their own protocols. For TCRbeta analysis, collaborator samples were shipped as frozen whole blood, as isolated PBMCs, or as DNA extracted from either sample type. The germline V gene (reference sequence) gives CDR1 as MNHEY and CDR2 as SMNVEV. Relative to germline, V is 7 bases shorter and J is 6 bases shorter, with 10 bases between their ends. The CDR3 spans 11 residues, from the cysteine through the phenylalanine. CDR3 DNA only is kept here, 33 bases in frame from base 1. This clone was found a few times. Its antigen has not been determined. No per-base quality is available; no much larger clone lies one base away. TCRbeta CDR3 regions were amplified from genomic DNA using the immunoSEQ Assay, a bias-controlled multiplex PCR. As for the original processing: The number of nucleated cells in each sample was estimated from the amplification of reference gene primers within the assay. Sequence reads were collapsed and filtered to measure the absolute abundance of every unique TCRbeta CDR3 rearrangement. For each sample, productive Simpson clonality was calculated as the square root of Simpson's diversity index across productive rearrangements. TCRdb retrieved this table from immuneACCESS and kept in-frame rearrangements only. Not all clones are present; in checked studies, unresolved V genes account for under half, and no reason is known for the remainder. Clone size and V and J calls were adopted from that table, with D and trimming inferred from the DNA. This sample gives roughly 100,000 clones in total; more than 80% of them show up just once. The ten most abundant clones make up roughly 29% of the sample.

The full study reports these points: The quantity of clinical and demographic metadata differed by source and by participant and was supplied without curation.

The clonotype comes from a man aged 55-75 years with acute or convalescent COVID-19. Sequencing was performed on peripheral blood. The V gene is TRBV27 and the J gene is TRBJ2-7; a tentative D match to TRBD2 spans 6 bases. The DNA is as follows: TGTGCCAGCAAACTCGGGGGCGAGCAGTACTTC. It specifies CASKLGGEQYF.